This paragraph covers one T cell receptor (beta chain) sequence. TCRdb's copy holds only in-frame clones and misses some; the assay was immunoSEQ multiplex PCR. Here the sample spans under 200,000 clones, more than 85% being singletons. This sample was taken from a study of control samples from healthy donors and cancer patients. The V gene lost 5 bases and the J gene lost 3 bases, with 7 bases spanning the gap. The CDR3 length is 12 residues. Germline CDR1 is SEHNR and CDR2 is FQNEAQ (reference sequence). This clonotype originated in a woman aged 25 to 39 in good health. Input material: blood. V is TRBV7-9 and J is TRBJ1-1; no clear D gene. CDR3 in DNA: TGTGCCAGCAGCCCGTGGGACACTGAAGCTTTCTTT. This sequence encodes CASSPWDTEAFF. The whole variable domain, remainder taken from reference TRBV7-9 and TRBJ1-1, is DTGVSQNPRHKITKRGQNVTFRCDPISEHNRLYWYRQTLGQGPEFLTYFQNEAQLEKSRLLSDRFSAERPKGSFSTLEIQRTEQGDSAMYLCASSPWDTEAFFGQGTRLTVV.